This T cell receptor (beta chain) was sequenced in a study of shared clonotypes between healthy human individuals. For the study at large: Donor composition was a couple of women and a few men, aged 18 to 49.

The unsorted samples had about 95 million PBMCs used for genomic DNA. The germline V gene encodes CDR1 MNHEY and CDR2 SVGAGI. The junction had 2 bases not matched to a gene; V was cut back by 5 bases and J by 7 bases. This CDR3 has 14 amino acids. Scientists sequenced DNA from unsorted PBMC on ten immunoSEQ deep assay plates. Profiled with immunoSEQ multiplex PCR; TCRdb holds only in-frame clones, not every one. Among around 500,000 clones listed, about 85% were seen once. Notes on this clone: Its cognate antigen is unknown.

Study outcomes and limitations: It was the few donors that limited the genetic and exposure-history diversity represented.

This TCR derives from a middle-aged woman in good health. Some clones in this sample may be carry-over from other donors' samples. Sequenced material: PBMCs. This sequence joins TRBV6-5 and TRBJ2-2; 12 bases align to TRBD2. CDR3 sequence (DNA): TGTGCCAGCAGTCAGACTAGCGGGGGCGGGGAGCTGTTTTTT. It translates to CASSQTSGGGELFF.